This T cell receptor (beta chain) was captured by sequencing in a study of shared clonotypes between healthy human individuals. V shed 3 bases, J shed 1 base, and the junction held 5 bases outside the gene matches. The CDR3 covers 17 residues. Looked up from germline, CDR1 is MNHEY and CDR2 is SMNVEV (reference sequence). CD8 cells regarded as naive lacked CD45RO, were positively chosen for CCR7, and omitted terminally differentiated effector memory CD45RA+ cells. HIV-negative, healthy adults without recent acute infections or vaccinations were the donors. Authors' processing steps: Filtering differed since immunoSEQ provided only junctions, with no quality scores. The table came from immunoSEQ multiplex PCR; TCRdb's copy has only in-frame clones and leaves some out. V, J and clone size derive from that table, while D and trimming were established from the DNA sequence. Seen here are nearly 2 million clones, around 96% observed once, and the top ten hold 0.9% to 1.5%.

This chain joins TRBV27 and TRBJ2-3; 12 positions agree with TRBD2. The clonotype was recovered from a man younger than 35 in good health. The sequenced sample was naive CD8+ T cells sorted from blood. For the CDR3, the DNA is TGTGCCAGCAGTTTTATGACTAGCGGGGGAGGCACAGATACGCAGTATTTT. Translated: CASSFMTSGGGTDTQYF.